These 27 T cell receptor beta chains came from one sample sequenced in a study of blood T cell repertoires in COVID-19. Generated by immunoSEQ multiplex PCR, the TCRdb table keeps only in-frame clones and is missing some. The table records about 240,000 clones, about 83% of them present only once. The sequenced sample consisted of peripheral blood. These TCRs come from a middle-aged man with acute or convalescent COVID-19.

J is TRBJ2-1 and V is TRBV7-3, with TRBD2 as a possible D gene (5 bases). CDR1 and CDR2 (germline): SGHTA, FQGTGA. The CDR3 has 13 residues. Trimming shortened V by 3 bases and J by 3 bases, and 6 bases separated the two germline ends. The CDR3 reads CASSFTSYNEQFF. Written as DNA, the CDR3 is TGTGCCAGCAGCTTCACTAGCTACAATGAGCAGTTCTTC.

This rearrangement joins TRBV27 to TRBJ2-1; 16 bases map to TRBD2. CDR3 length: 17 amino acids. Losses at the gene ends were 3 bases for V and 2 bases for J; bases not matched to a gene: 1. The germline V gene encodes CDR1 MNHEY and CDR2 SMNVEV (reference sequence). This CDR3 is CASSLGLAGGPYNEQFF. Written as DNA, the CDR3 is TGTGCCAGCAGTTTGGGACTAGCGGGAGGGCCCTACAATGAGCAGTTCTTC.

V gene TRBV11-3 combines with J gene TRBJ1-2, with 7 bases lining up with TRBD1. The CDR3 runs 15 residues. Per germline, CDR1 SGHNT and CDR2 YENEEA. V gave up 6 bases and J gave up 4 bases; unmatched junction bases: 11. In nucleotides, the CDR3 is TGTGCCAGCAGTTTTGCGGACAGGCCCCTCTATGGCTACACCTTC. Translating it yields CASSFADRPLYGYTF.

V is TRBV7-9 and J is TRBJ2-1; D may be TRBD2 (5 bases). The CDR3 runs to 14 residues. The V and J ends lost 8 bases and 10 bases respectively, with 21 bases between them. CDR1 and CDR2 from the germline V gene are SEHNR and FQNEAQ (reference sequence). Here the CDR3 reads CASLPRELTVEQFF. The CDR3 region has the DNA TGTGCCAGCCTACCCCGGGAATTGACCGTGGAGCAGTTCTTC.

CDR3 in DNA: TGTGCCAGCACTATATACTCCTACGAGCAGTACTTC. This translates into CASTIYSYEQYF. The V and J genes are TRBV2 and TRBJ2-7, with D unresolved. The germline V gene has CDR1 SNHLY and CDR2 FYNNEI. V lost 7 bases, J lost 0 bases, and 7 bases lay in between. This CDR3 contains 12 residues. Looking up the rest from reference TRBV2 and TRBJ2-7 gives the full variable domain: EPEVTQTPSHQVTQMGQEVILRCVPISNHLYFYWYRQILGQKVEFLVSFYNNEISEKSEIFDDQFSVERPDGSNFTLKIRSTKLEDSAMYFCASTIYSYEQYFGPGTRLTVT.

This clone turned up a few times. V usage is TRBV3-1 (or the pseudogene TRBV3-2) and J usage is TRBJ1-5; D is perhaps TRBD1 (6 bases). Germline lookup yields CDR1 LGHDT and CDR2 YNNKEL (reference sequence). Trimming cost V 3 bases and J 5 bases, with 14 bases left between them. There are 15 residues in the CDR3. CDR3 DNA sequence: TGTGCCAGCAGCCAGAATCAGGGGAAGGATCAGCCCCAGCATTTT. It encodes CASSQNQGKDQPQHF.

The rearrangement links TRBV7-6 to TRBJ2-1; TRBD2 might be the D (5 bases). Deletions cut 2 bases from V and 4 bases from J, with 12 bases between. The germline gives CDR1 SGHVS, CDR2 FNYEAQ. The CDR3 extends over 15 amino acids. CDR3 in DNA: TGTGCCAGCAGCTTATCAGCGGCCTCGTACAATGAGCAGTTCTTC. Residues: CASSLSAASYNEQFF.

The sample holds many counts of this clone. This chain connects TRBV28 to TRBJ1-3, with a tentative D call TRBD1 (5 bases). This CDR3 has 14 residues. The V and J ends lost 3 bases and 4 bases respectively, with 10 bases between them. Germline CDR1 and CDR2: MDHEN and SYDVKM. The CDR3 loop is CASSLAGLGNTIYF. The CDR3 DNA follows: TGTGCCAGCAGTTTGGCGGGGCTGGGAAACACCATATATTTT.

The chain joins TRBV10-1 to TRBJ2-1; tentative D call: TRBD2 (5 bases). The CDR3 is made up of 14 amino acids. The V end lost 6 bases, the J end lost 3 bases, and 12 bases lay between the germline ends. Per the germline V gene, CDR1 is WNHNN and CDR2 is SYGVQD (reference sequence). The CDR3 reads CASSTSGGYNEQFF. The DNA of the CDR3 is TGCGCCAGCAGCACGAGCGGAGGCTACAATGAGCAGTTCTTC.

The chain is built from TRBV5-8 and TRBJ2-7; D not certain. This CDR3 region has 10 residues. From germline, CDR1 is SGHTS and CDR2 YDEGEE. Trimming took off 4 bases at V and 4 bases at J, with 3 bases between the two ends. The CDR3 is CASSRYEQYF. Written as DNA, the CDR3 is TGTGCCAGCAGCCGGTACGAGCAGTACTTC. The full variable domain, in which reference TRBV5-8 and TRBJ2-7 provide the parts outside the CDR3, is EAGVTQSPTHLIKTRGQQATLRCSPISGHTSVYWYQQALGLGLQFLLWYDEGEERNRGNFPPRFSGRQFPNYSSELNVNALELEDSALYLCASSRYEQYFGPGTRLTVT.

This clone was found a few times. V and J are TRBV3-1 (or the pseudogene TRBV3-2) and TRBJ2-7; maybe TRBD2 (5 bases). This CDR3 is built from 12 residues. V was cut by 5 bases and J by 3 bases, with 8 bases left in between. Per the germline V gene, CDR1 is LGHDT and CDR2 is YNNKEL (reference sequence). CDR3 amino acids: CASSTGDYEQYF. CDR3 sequence (DNA): TGTGCCAGCAGCACCGGGGACTACGAGCAGTACTTC.

The V and J genes are TRBV7-3 and TRBJ2-5; TRBD1 agrees at 7 bases. The germline gives CDR1 SGHTA, CDR2 FQGTGA. The CDR3 is made up of 14 amino acids. V lost 5 bases, J lost 4 bases, and 7 bases stayed unmatched. The CDR3 here is CASSATGAAETQYF. In DNA, the CDR3 is TGTGCCAGCAGCGCAACAGGGGCCGCAGAGACCCAGTACTTC.

The chain employs TRBV7-6 and TRBJ1-1, with TRBD1 matching over 8 bases. Germline values: CDR1 SGHVS, CDR2 FNYEAQ. The CDR3 consists of 14 residues. The ends lost 6 bases at V and 0 bases at J; junction bases unmatched: 3. In DNA, the CDR3 is TGTGCCAGCAGTTCAGGGGGCATGAACACTGAAGCTTTCTTT. It codes for CASSSGGMNTEAFF.

V is TRBV6-5 and J is TRBJ1-1; 8 bases map to TRBD1. V lost 2 bases, J lost 1 base, and 3 bases stayed unmatched. The CDR3 runs to 15 residues. Germline V CDR1 and CDR2: MNHEY, SVGAGI. CDR3 nucleotide sequence: TGTGCCAGCAGTTACGGGACAGGAAAGAACACTGAAGCTTTCTTT. Its translation: CASSYGTGKNTEAFF.

The chain employs TRBV7-9 and TRBJ2-7; 8 positions match TRBD1. With V trimmed by 5 bases and J by 1 base, 13 bases remained unmatched. The CDR3 runs to 17 residues. Germline-derived CDR1 and CDR2 are SEHNR and FQNEAQ (reference sequence). The CDR3 nucleotides read TGTGCCAGCAGCCCCGGAGGACAGGGCGGAAAGTCCTACGAGCAGTACTTC. This encodes CASSPGGQGGKSYEQYF.

This clone was detected only a few times. This chain connects TRBV6-5 to TRBJ1-1, with unresolved D. The V gene lost 2 bases and the J gene lost 1 base, with 11 bases spanning the gap. The CDR3 has 15 residues. The germline CDR1 and CDR2 sequences are MNHEY and SVGAGI. Written as DNA, the CDR3 is TGTGCCAGCAGTTACGGCCCCCGCAAGAACACTGAAGCTTTCTTT. It is translated as CASSYGPRKNTEAFF.

The chain carries TRBV7-3 and TRBJ2-1; possibly TRBD1 for D (5 bases). Germline CDR1 is SGHTA and CDR2 is FQGTGA. This CDR3 spans 14 amino acids. V was trimmed by 6 bases and J by 1 base, leaving 10 bases between them. As DNA, the CDR3 is TGTGCCAGCAGTCACCAGGGATCCTACAATGAGCAGTTCTTC. Its translation is CASSHQGSYNEQFF.

The chain links TRBV5-1 to TRBJ1-4; 9 bases match TRBD1. Germline V gene data show CDR1 as SGHRS and CDR2 as YFSETQ. Losses at the gene ends were 4 bases for V and 5 bases for J; bases not matched to a gene: 9. The CDR3 extends over 16 amino acids. CDR3 sequence reads: CASSTGTGNPNEKLFF. The CDR3 nucleotides read TGCGCCAGCAGCACCGGGACAGGGAATCCCAATGAAAAACTGTTTTTT.

The gene calls are TRBV15 and TRBJ2-7; D is perhaps TRBD1 (6 bases). The length of the CDR3 is 16 residues. Trimming stripped 1 base from V and 2 bases from J, with 15 bases between. The germline CDR1 and CDR2 sequences are LNHNV and YYDKDF (reference sequence). The CDR3 nucleotides are TGTGCCACCAGCAGAGGAAGCAGGGGAATTCCCTACGAGCAGTACTTC. It specifies CATSRGSRGIPYEQYF. The entire variable domain, with the rest obtained from reference TRBV15 and TRBJ2-7, is as follows: DAMVIQNPRYQVTQFGKPVTLSCSQTLNHNVMYWYQQKSSQAPKLLFHYYDKDFNNEADTPDNFQSRRPNTSFCFLDIRSPGLGDTAMYLCATSRGSRGIPYEQYFGPGTRLTVT.

The CDR3 nucleotides read TGTGCCATCAGTGCGGGACAGTCAAATGAGCAGTTCTTC. Translating gives CAISAGQSNEQFF. The chain couples TRBV10-3 to TRBJ2-1; 7 bases map to TRBD1. The ends lost 4 bases at V and 7 bases at J; junction bases unmatched: 4. The CDR3 extends over 13 amino acids. The germline CDR1 and CDR2 sequences are ENHRY and SYGVKD.

V usage is TRBV19 and J usage is TRBJ2-2, with a tentative D call TRBD1 (5 bases). The CDR3 totals 16 residues. V lost 7 bases, J lost 2 bases, and 17 bases lay in between. Germline V gives CDR1 LNHDA, CDR2 SQIVND (reference sequence). The CDR3 DNA reads TGTGCCAGTATCGCAGGGCGGATAGCTAACACCGGGGAGCTGTTTTTT. Protein sequence: CASIAGRIANTGELFF.

In its sample, this clone was seen once. The CDR3 protein is CASSLMAGGGFGELFF. CDR3 nucleotides: TGCGCCAGCAGCTTGATGGCAGGGGGTGGATTCGGGGAGCTGTTTTTT. V usage is TRBV5-1 and J usage is TRBJ2-2, with 7 positions matching TRBD1. Germline values: CDR1 SGHRS, CDR2 YFSETQ. This CDR3 contains 16 residues. V shed 1 base and J 7 bases; nucleotides not matched to a gene: 10.

This clone was seen a single time. This chain links TRBV5-6 with TRBJ1-2; 7 bases agree with TRBD1. The length of the CDR3 is 15 residues. V trimming: 2 bases; J trimming: 13 bases; junction bases outside the gene matches: 17. Germline V CDR1 and CDR2: SGHDT, YYEEEE. CDR3 nucleotides: TGTGCCAGCAGCTTAGAAAGGACAGGTGCTCTTCGTCTCACCTTC. Its protein is CASSLERTGALRLTF.

The chain combines TRBV5-1 with TRBJ1-4; D unclear. The CDR3 has 15 residues. Trimming stripped 4 bases from V and 6 bases from J, with 16 bases between. Germline V gene lookup returns CDR1 SGHRS and CDR2 YFSETQ. The CDR3 region is CASSRQGGMDEKLFF. CDR3 coding DNA: TGCGCCAGCAGCCGCCAAGGAGGGATGGATGAAAAACTGTTTTTT.

The V gene is TRBV19, the J gene TRBJ1-5; TRBD1 is a possible D gene (6 bases). The CDR3 extends over 16 amino acids. CDR1 is LNHDA, CDR2 SQIVND, per germline (reference sequence). V shed 5 bases and J shed 2 bases, with 16 bases lying between them. CDR3 region: CASSPRGSRGNQPQHF. The CDR3 bases are TGTGCCAGTAGTCCCAGGGGTTCTAGGGGCAATCAGCCCCAGCATTTT.

The chain joins TRBV5-4 to TRBJ1-1, with unresolved D. The CDR3 spans 14 residues. Trimming left V 4 bases short and J 10 bases short, with 20 bases between. CDR1 and CDR2 from the germline V gene are SGHNT and YYREEE (reference sequence). The CDR3 DNA follows: TGTGCCAGCAGCACTTCCCGATCGCCCCGTGCAGCTTTCTTT. It encodes CASSTSRSPRAAFF.

The chain combines TRBV13 with TRBJ2-3; D gene uncertain. This CDR3 has 15 residues. Germline CDR1 is PRHDT and CDR2 is FYEKMQ (reference sequence). V was cut by 5 bases and J by 2 bases, with 14 bases left in between. The CDR3 DNA sequence: TGTGCCAGCAGCGCCCCCGGTGAGTTCACAGATACGCAGTATTTT. This translates into CASSAPGEFTDTQYF.